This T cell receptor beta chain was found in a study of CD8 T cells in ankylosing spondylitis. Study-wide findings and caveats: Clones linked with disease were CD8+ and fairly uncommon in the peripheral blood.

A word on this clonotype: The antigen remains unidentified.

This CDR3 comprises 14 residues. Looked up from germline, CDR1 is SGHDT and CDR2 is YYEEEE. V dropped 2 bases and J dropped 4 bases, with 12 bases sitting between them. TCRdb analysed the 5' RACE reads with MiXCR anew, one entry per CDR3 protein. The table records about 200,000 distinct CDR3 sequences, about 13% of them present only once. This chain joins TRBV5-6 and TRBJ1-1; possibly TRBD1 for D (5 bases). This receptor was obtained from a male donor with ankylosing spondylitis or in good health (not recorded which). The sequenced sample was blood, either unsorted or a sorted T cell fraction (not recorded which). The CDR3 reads CASSFAGLGTEAFF. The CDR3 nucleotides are TGTGCCAGCAGCTTTGCAGGGTTGGGCACTGAAGCTTTCTTT.